What follows is one TCR beta chain and its context. Clones were sequenced by immunoSEQ multiplex PCR, and TCRdb holds only the in-frame ones, with some missing. The data show 150,000 to 200,000 clones, with about nine tenths seen just once and about 2.3% held by the top ten. The sample is drawn from a study of blood T cell repertoires in COVID-19. Study information: The cDNA or gDNA used as material had been derived from T cells, B-cell-depleted T cells, or PBMCs.

V lost 5 bases and J lost 0; bases outside the gene matches: 7. The CDR3 totals 17 residues. Per the germline V gene, CDR1 is LNHNV and CDR2 is YYDKDF (reference sequence). V is TRBV15 and J is TRBJ1-5, with 10 positions matching TRBD1. The receptor's source is a man aged 18 to 30 with acute or convalescent COVID-19. Material for sequencing was peripheral blood. DNA of the CDR3: TGTGCCACCAGCCCGGACAGGGGGGTTTATAGCAATCAGCCCCAGCATTTT. Its protein is CATSPDRGVYSNQPQHF.